Reported below is one TCR beta chain. Its ends do not fully match the called genes, so a read error is possible. Under the authors' procedure: Reference gene primers were amplified, and this amplification served to estimate nucleated cell counts. Clones were read by immunoSEQ multiplex PCR, and TCRdb kept only the in-frame ones, dropping some. V, J and clone size are those of that table, while D and trimming were read from the DNA. The sample consists of roughly 200,000 clones, roughly 85% of them appearing once. This sample stems from a study of blood T cell repertoires in COVID-19. Overall study: Some COVID-19 samples were acute and others convalescent; all came from the United States, Italy and Spain. Sample material is recorded as cDNA or gDNA derived from T cells, B-cell-depleted T cells, or PBMCs.

This CDR3 has 14 residues. Germline assignment: CDR1 LNHDA and CDR2 SQIVND (reference sequence). Sequenced: peripheral blood. The sequence derives from a woman aged 80 or older with acute or convalescent COVID-19. The chain employs TRBV19 and TRBJ1-5; unclear D gene. CDR3 bases: TGTGCCAGCAGTACGGGAGGTTCCTGGCAGCCCCAGCATTTT. As protein: CASSTGGSWQPQHF.